The 11 T cell receptor beta chains below come from one sample, sequenced in a study of control samples from healthy donors and cancer patients (dated by TCRdb to about 2020). Libraries were built with the immunoSEQ multiplex PCR assay. Not all clones reach the TCRdb copy of this immuneACCESS table, which keeps in-frame sequences only. Checked studies attribute under half of the gap to unresolved V genes and leave the rest unexplained. The sample contains about 160,000 clones, over 90% of them found a single time. The ten biggest clones cover under 1.2% of the sample. Input material: blood. Receptors were obtained from a woman in her 30s in good health.

The chain has TRBV5-1 and TRBJ2-2, with 8 nucleotides matching TRBD1. Germline CDR1 SGHRS, CDR2 YFSETQ. This CDR3 spans 15 amino acids. Trimming at V came to 4 bases and at J to 7 bases, leaving 9 bases not matched to a gene. CDR3 DNA sequence: TGCGCCAGCAGCAAAGACAGGGGTTCCGTCGGGGAGCTGTTTTTT. It codes for CASSKDRGSVGELFF.

This clone was detected once. The rearrangement joins TRBV11-2 to TRBJ2-7, with D hard to call. The V gene lost 1 base and the J gene lost 2 bases, with 0 bases spanning the gap. Germline CDR1 SGHAT, CDR2 FQNNGV. The CDR3 runs 11 residues. CDR3: CASSLAYEQYF. The CDR3 DNA sequence: TGTGCCAGCAGCTTAGCCTACGAGCAGTACTTC.

This chain connects TRBV4-2 to TRBJ2-3; a possible D gene is TRBD2 (6 bases). The germline V gene encodes CDR1 LGHNA and CDR2 YNFKEQ. V shed 3 bases and J shed 1 base, with 11 bases lying between them. CDR3 length: 15 amino acids. The DNA for the CDR3 is TGTGCCAGCAGCCATCTATCGGGAGGCACAGATACGCAGTATTTT. It yields the protein CASSHLSGGTDTQYF.

This chain connects TRBV19 to TRBJ1-5; weak D call: TRBD1 (5 bases). Germline values: CDR1 LNHDA, CDR2 SQIVND (reference sequence). Trimming took off 1 base at V and 7 bases at J, with 14 bases between the two ends. The CDR3 loop spans 15 amino acids. The CDR3 loop reads CASSIGGRGNQPQHF. The CDR3 DNA sequence: TGTGCCAGTAGTATAGGGGGCAGAGGAAACCAGCCCCAGCATTTT.

This chain links TRBV25-1 with TRBJ1-3, with D maybe TRBD1 (5 bases). The CDR3 runs 17 residues. Germline V gene lookup returns CDR1 MGHDK and CDR2 SYGVNS. Trimming pared 5 bases from V and 0 bases from J, leaving 17 bases between. The chain's CDR3 is CASSPKTGRDSGNTIYF. The CDR3 DNA is TGTGCCAGCAGTCCTAAGACGGGACGAGACTCTGGAAACACCATATATTTT.

V and J are TRBV5-1 and TRBJ2-1; D not certain. V lost 0 bases and J lost 14, with 18 bases in between. Germline CDR1 SGHRS, CDR2 YFSETQ. The CDR3 totals 14 residues. In nucleotides, the CDR3 is TGCGCCAGCAGCTTGGATGGCAGGCCGGAAAGAAAGTTCTTC. This translates into CASSLDGRPERKFF.

Here the CDR3 reads CAWSRITNEKLFF. CDR3 bases: TGTGCCTGGAGCAGGATAACTAATGAAAAACTGTTTTTT. This sequence joins TRBV30 and TRBJ1-4; D unresolved. V lost 3 bases and J 1 base, leaving 6 bases between the germline ends. The CDR3 loop spans 13 amino acids. The germline CDR1 and CDR2 sequences are GTSNPN and SVGIG (reference sequence).

The chain links TRBV4-1 to TRBJ2-7; D remains ambiguous. Trimming removed 6 bases from V and 0 bases from J, with 21 bases in between. The CDR3 length is 17 residues. The germline gives CDR1 MGHRA, CDR2 YSYEKL. CDR3 bases: TGCGCCAGCAGTCGTGTCCTGAGCGAGTTCCCCTCCTACGAGCAGTACTTC. Translation gives CASSRVLSEFPSYEQYF.

The chain combines TRBV6-1 with TRBJ1-2; a possible D gene is TRBD1 (6 bases). V was shortened by 2 bases and J by 1 base, with 11 bases between the two germline ends. This CDR3 is built from 15 residues. Germline V gene lookup returns CDR1 MNHNS and CDR2 SASEGT. Written as DNA, the CDR3 is TGTGCCAGCAGTGAACGCGGGGGGCGTAACTATGGCTACACCTTC. Translated: CASSERGGRNYGYTF.

The chain couples TRBV28 to TRBJ1-6; no definite D call. The CDR3 sequence is 12 residues long. Trimming stripped 6 bases from V and 5 bases from J, with 5 bases between. In germline, CDR1 is MDHEN, CDR2 SYDVKM. As DNA, the CDR3 is TGTGCCAGCAGGACAAATAATTCACCCCTCCACTTT. Protein product: CASRTNNSPLHF.

This clone was seen only a few times. The chain uses TRBV27 and TRBJ1-3; 11 bases match TRBD1. The CDR3 has 18 amino acids. Germline CDR1 and CDR2: MNHEY and SMNVEV (reference sequence). Trimming took 1 base from V and 2 from J; bases not matched to a gene: 7. CDR3 amino acids: CASSLWAPGQGAGNTIYF. Written as DNA, the CDR3 is TGTGCCAGCAGTTTATGGGCACCGGGACAGGGGGCTGGAAACACCATATATTTT.